The rows below give T cell receptor beta chains drawn from one sample of a study of blood T cell repertoires in COVID-19. The data were produced by immunoSEQ multiplex PCR, yet TCRdb's version contains in-frame clones alone and is incomplete. This table holds 380,000 or so clones, roughly four fifths found once. The sequenced material came from peripheral blood. These receptors were collected from a human donor with acute or convalescent COVID-19. The donor label of this sample is uncertain. The CDR3 runs from the conserved cysteine through the conserved F or W. D genes are given only for firm matches. Part of the rows lack a size; the others show once, few, many or a class for expanded clones.

d_call: -
v_call: TRBV7-9
j_call: TRBJ1-2
clone_size: -
cdr3_aa: CASSLGQGYGYTF
cdr3_nt: TGTGCCAGCAGCTTGGGACAAGGCTATGGCTACACCTTC

d_call: -
v_call: TRBV27
j_call: TRBJ1-2
clone_size: -
cdr3_aa: CASSPQGYVGYTF
cdr3_nt: TGTGCCAGCAGTCCTCAGGGGTATGTGGGCTACACCTTC

d_call: -
v_call: TRBV19
j_call: TRBJ1-3
clone_size: few
cdr3_aa: CASQTVRSGNTIYF
cdr3_nt: TGTGCCAGCCAGACAGTCCGCTCTGGAAACACCATATATTTT

d_call: TRBD1
v_call: TRBV5-1
j_call: TRBJ2-2
clone_size: -
cdr3_aa: CASSLGQGGINTGELFF
cdr3_nt: TGCGCCAGCAGCCTCGGACAGGGGGGGATCAACACCGGGGAGCTGTTTTTT

d_call: -
v_call: TRBV5-6
j_call: TRBJ1-2
clone_size: once
cdr3_aa: CASSLRGDPLGTF
cdr3_nt: TGTGCCAGCAGTCTCCGGGGGGACCCATTAGGAACCTTC

d_call: TRBD1
v_call: TRBV15
j_call: TRBJ1-2
clone_size: once
cdr3_aa: CVTSLDRGHGYTF
cdr3_nt: TGTGTCACCAGCTTAGACAGGGGACATGGCTACACCTTC

d_call: -
v_call: TRBV19
j_call: TRBJ1-5
clone_size: -
cdr3_aa: CASSIQIYSNQPQHF
cdr3_nt: TGTGCCAGTAGTATACAGATATATAGCAATCAGCCCCAGCATTTT

d_call: -
v_call: TRBV10-2
j_call: TRBJ1-2
clone_size: once
cdr3_aa: CASTDGTGGNHGYTF
cdr3_nt: TGCGCCAGCACCGACGGAACGGGGGGAAATCATGGCTACACCTTC

d_call: -
v_call: TRBV5-1
j_call: TRBJ2-5
clone_size: -
cdr3_aa: CASARAGETQYF
cdr3_nt: TGCGCCAGCGCCAGGGCAGGGGAGACCCAGTACTTC

d_call: -
v_call: TRBV19
j_call: TRBJ1-1
clone_size: -
cdr3_aa: CASRTLGAGAEAFF
cdr3_nt: TGTGCCAGTAGGACTCTAGGGGCTGGGGCTGAAGCTTTCTTT

d_call: TRBD1
v_call: TRBV19
j_call: TRBJ2-2
clone_size: once
cdr3_aa: CASTALRTGGDVRGQPGELFF
cdr3_nt: TGTGCCAGTACCGCGCTAAGAACAGGGGGCGACGTCCGTGGACAACCGGGGGAGCTGTTTTTT

d_call: -
v_call: TRBV30
j_call: TRBJ1-5
clone_size: -
cdr3_aa: CAWSEGHHNQPQHF
cdr3_nt: TGTGCCTGGAGTGAGGGACATCACAACCAGCCCCAGCATTTT

d_call: -
v_call: TRBV30
j_call: TRBJ1-1
clone_size: -
cdr3_aa: CAWSGGGGTEAFF
cdr3_nt: TGTGCCTGGAGCGGGGGGGGCGGAACTGAAGCTTTCTTT

d_call: -
v_call: TRBV7-8
j_call: TRBJ2-4
clone_size: -
cdr3_aa: CASSQRGGARAKNIQYF
cdr3_nt: TGTGCCAGCAGCCAAAGGGGGGGGGCTCGAGCCAAAAACATTCAGTACTTC

d_call: TRBD1
v_call: TRBV6-5
j_call: TRBJ1-6
clone_size: -
cdr3_aa: CASRQGSDSPLHF
cdr3_nt: TGTGCCAGCCGACAGGGTTCGGATTCACCCCTCCACTTT

d_call: TRBD1
v_call: TRBV18
j_call: TRBJ1-4
clone_size: -
cdr3_aa: CASSFRGQGDEKLFF
cdr3_nt: TGTGCCAGCTCATTCAGAGGGCAGGGGGATGAAAAACTGTTTTTT